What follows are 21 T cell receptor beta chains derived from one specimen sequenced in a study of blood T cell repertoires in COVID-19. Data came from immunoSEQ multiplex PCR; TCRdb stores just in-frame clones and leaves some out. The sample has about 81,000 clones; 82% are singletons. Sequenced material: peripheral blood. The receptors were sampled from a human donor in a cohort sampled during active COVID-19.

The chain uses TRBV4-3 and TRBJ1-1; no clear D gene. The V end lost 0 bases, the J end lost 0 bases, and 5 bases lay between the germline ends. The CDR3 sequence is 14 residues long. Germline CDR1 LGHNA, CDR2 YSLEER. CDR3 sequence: CASSQEEMNTEAFF. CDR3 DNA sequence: TGCGCCAGCAGCCAAGAGGAGATGAACACTGAAGCTTTCTTT.

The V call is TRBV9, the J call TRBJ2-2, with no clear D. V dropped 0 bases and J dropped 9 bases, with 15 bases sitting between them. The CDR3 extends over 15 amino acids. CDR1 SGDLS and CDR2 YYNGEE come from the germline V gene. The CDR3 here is CASSVALGSGRELFF. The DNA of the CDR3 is TGTGCCAGCAGCGTAGCACTCGGGTCCGGAAGGGAGCTGTTTTTT.

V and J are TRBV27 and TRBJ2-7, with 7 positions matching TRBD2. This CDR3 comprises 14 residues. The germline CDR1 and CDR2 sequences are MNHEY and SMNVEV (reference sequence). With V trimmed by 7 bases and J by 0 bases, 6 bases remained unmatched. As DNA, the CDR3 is TGTGCCAGCAACACCGGGACTAACTCCTACGAGCAGTACTTC. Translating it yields CASNTGTNSYEQYF.

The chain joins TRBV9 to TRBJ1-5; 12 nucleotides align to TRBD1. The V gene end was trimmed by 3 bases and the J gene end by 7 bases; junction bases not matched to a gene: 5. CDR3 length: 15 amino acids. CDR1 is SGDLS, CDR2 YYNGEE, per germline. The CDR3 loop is CASSGGQGARQPQHF. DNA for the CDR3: TGTGCCAGCAGCGGGGGACAGGGGGCTAGGCAGCCCCAGCATTTT.

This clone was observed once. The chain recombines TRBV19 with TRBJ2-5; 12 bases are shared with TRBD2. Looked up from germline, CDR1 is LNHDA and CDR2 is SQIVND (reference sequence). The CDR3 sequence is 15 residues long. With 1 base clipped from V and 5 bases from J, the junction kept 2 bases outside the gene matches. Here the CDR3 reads CASSIGTSGVETQYF. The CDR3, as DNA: TGTGCCAGTAGTATAGGGACTAGCGGGGTGGAGACCCAGTACTTC.

DNA for the CDR3: TGTGCCAGCAACCGGGGGACAGGGGTGAACACTGAAGCTTTCTTT. This encodes CASNRGTGVNTEAFF. This sequence joins TRBV5-4 and TRBJ1-1, with 10 bases aligning to TRBD1. CDR3 length: 15 residues. Germline CDR1 reads SGHNT; CDR2 reads YYREEE (reference sequence). V lost 6 bases to trimming and J lost 0 bases; unmatched junction nucleotides: 5.

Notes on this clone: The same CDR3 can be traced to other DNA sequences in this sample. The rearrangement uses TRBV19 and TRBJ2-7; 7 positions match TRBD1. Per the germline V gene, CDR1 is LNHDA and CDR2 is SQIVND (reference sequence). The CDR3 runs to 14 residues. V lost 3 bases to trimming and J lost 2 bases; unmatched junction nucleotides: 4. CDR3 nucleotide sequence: TGTGCCAGTAGTATCCGGGACAGCCCCTACGAGCAGTACTTC. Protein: CASSIRDSPYEQYF.

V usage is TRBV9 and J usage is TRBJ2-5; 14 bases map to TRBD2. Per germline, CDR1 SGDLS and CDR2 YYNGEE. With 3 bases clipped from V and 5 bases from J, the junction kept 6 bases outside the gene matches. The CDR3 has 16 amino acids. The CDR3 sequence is CASSETSGGAGETQYF. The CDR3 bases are TGTGCCAGCAGCGAGACTAGCGGGGGGGCCGGGGAGACCCAGTACTTC. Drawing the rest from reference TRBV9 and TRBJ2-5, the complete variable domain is DSGVTQTPKHLITATGQRVTLRCSPRSGDLSVYWYQQSLDQGLQFLIQYYNGEERAKGNILERFSAQQFPDLHSELNLSSLELGDSALYFCASSETSGGAGETQYFGPGTRLLVL.

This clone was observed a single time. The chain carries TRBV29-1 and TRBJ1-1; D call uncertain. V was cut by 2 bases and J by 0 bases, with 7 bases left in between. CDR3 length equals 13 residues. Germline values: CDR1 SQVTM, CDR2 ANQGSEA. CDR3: CSVETVLNTEAFF. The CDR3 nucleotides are TGCAGCGTTGAAACAGTCCTGAACACTGAAGCTTTCTTT.

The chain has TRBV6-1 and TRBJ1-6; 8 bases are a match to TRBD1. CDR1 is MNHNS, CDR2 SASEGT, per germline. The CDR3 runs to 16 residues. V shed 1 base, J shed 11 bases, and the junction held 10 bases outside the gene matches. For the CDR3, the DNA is TGTGCCAGCAGTGAAGTCAATCAGGGGGCGATCCCACCCCTCCACTTT. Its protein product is CASSEVNQGAIPPLHF.

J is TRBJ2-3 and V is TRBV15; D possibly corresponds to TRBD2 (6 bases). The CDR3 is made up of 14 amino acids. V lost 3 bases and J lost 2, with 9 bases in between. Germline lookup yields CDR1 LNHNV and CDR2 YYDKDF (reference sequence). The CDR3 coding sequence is TGTGCCACCAGCAGGGGGGGTCTCACAGATACGCAGTATTTT. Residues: CATSRGGLTDTQYF.

The CDR3 loop is CASSQVSTADSYEQYF. The CDR3, as DNA: TGCGCCAGCAGCCAAGTTTCCACAGCCGACTCCTACGAGCAGTACTTC. This chain joins TRBV4-1 and TRBJ2-7, with D uncertain. The CDR3 covers 16 residues. Germline CDR1 is MGHRA and CDR2 is YSYEKL. V was cut by 1 base and J by 0 bases, with 13 bases left in between.

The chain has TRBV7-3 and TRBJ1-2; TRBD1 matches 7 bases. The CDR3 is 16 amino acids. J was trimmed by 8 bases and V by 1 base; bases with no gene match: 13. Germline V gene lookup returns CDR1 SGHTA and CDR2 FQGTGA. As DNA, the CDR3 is TGTGCCAGCAGCTTAAAAGGAGGACAGGTTCTAACCGGCTACACCTTC. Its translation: CASSLKGGQVLTGYTF. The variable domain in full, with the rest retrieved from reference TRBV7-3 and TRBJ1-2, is GAGVSQTPSNKVTEKGKYVELRCDPISGHTALYWYRQSLGQGPEFLIYFQGTGAADDSGLPNDRFFAVRPEGSVSTLKIQRTERGDSAVYLCASSLKGGQVLTGYTFGSGTRLTVV.

CDR3 sequence reads: CASSTTGGGQPQHF. The CDR3, as DNA: TGTGCCAGTAGTACTACAGGGGGTGGGCAGCCCCAGCATTTT. This chain joins TRBV19 and TRBJ1-5; TRBD1 matches at 8 bases. CDR1 and CDR2 (germline): LNHDA, SQIVND (reference sequence). The V gene end was trimmed by 4 bases and the J gene end by 7 bases; junction bases not matched to a gene: 6. The CDR3 covers 14 residues. Using reference TRBV19 and TRBJ1-5 for the parts outside the CDR3, the full variable domain is DGGITQSPKYLFRKEGQNVTLSCEQNLNHDAMYWYRQDPGQGLRLIYYSQIVNDFQKGDIAEGYSVSREKKESFPLTVTSAQKNPTAFYLCASSTTGGGQPQHFGDGTRLSIL.

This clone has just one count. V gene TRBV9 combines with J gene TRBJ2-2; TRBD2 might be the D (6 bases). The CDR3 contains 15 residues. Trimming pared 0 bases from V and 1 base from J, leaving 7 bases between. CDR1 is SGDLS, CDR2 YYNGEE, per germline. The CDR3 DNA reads TGTGCCAGCAGCGTAGTGGGAGGGAACACCGGGGAGCTGTTTTTT. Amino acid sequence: CASSVVGGNTGELFF.

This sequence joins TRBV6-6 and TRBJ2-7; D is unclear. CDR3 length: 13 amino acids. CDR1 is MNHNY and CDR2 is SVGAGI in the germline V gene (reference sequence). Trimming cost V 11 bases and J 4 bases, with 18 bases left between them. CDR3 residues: CAGMPPSPYEQYF. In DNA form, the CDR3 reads TGTGCCGGTATGCCCCCAAGCCCGTACGAGCAGTACTTC.

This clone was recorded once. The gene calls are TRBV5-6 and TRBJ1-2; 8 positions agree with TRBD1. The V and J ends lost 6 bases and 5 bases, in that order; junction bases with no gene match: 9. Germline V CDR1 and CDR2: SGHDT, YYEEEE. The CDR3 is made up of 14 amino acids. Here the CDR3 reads CASNTGGTIYGYTF. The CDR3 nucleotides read TGTGCCAGCAACACAGGGGGTACCATTTATGGCTACACCTTC.

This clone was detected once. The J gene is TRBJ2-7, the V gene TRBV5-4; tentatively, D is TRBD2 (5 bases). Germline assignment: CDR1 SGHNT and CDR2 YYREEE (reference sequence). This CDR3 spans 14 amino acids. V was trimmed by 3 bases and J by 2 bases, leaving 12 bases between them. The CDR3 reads CASSSSTTAYEQYF. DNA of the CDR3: TGTGCCAGCAGCTCCTCGACTACAGCCTACGAGCAGTACTTC.

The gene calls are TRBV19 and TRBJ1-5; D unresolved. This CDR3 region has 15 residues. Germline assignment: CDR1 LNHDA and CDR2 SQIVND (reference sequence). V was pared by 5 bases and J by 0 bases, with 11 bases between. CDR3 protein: CASSDGRYSNQPQHF. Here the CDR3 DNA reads TGTGCCAGTAGTGATGGCAGGTATAGCAATCAGCCCCAGCATTTT. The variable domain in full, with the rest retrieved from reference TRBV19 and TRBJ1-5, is DGGITQSPKYLFRKEGQNVTLSCEQNLNHDAMYWYRQDPGQGLRLIYYSQIVNDFQKGDIAEGYSVSREKKESFPLTVTSAQKNPTAFYLCASSDGRYSNQPQHFGDGTRLSIL.

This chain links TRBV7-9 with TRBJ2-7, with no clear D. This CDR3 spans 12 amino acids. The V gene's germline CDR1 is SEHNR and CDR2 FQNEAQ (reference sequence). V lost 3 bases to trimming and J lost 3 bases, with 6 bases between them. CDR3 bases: TGTGCCAGCAGCTTTCCGGGCTACGAGCAGTACTTC. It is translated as CASSFPGYEQYF.

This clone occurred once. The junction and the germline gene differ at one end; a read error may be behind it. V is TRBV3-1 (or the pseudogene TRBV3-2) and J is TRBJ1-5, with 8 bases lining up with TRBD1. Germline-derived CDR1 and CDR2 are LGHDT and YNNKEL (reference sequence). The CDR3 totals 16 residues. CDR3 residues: CAGSQDLDRGNQPQHF. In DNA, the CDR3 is TGTGCCGGCAGCCAAGATCTGGACAGGGGCAATCAGCCCCAGCATTTT.